Each of the 10 T cell receptor beta chains below was sequenced from the same sample in a study of CD8 T cells in ankylosing spondylitis. Each CDR3 protein gets one entry after TCRdb re-called the 5' RACE reads with MiXCR. Here the sample spans about 100,000 distinct CDR3 sequences, roughly 8.3% being singletons. Sequences were obtained from blood, either unsorted or a sorted T cell fraction (not recorded which). These receptors all stem from a male donor with ankylosing spondylitis or in good health (not recorded which).

This clonotype was recorded many times. The J gene is TRBJ2-3, the V gene TRBV5-1, with unresolved D. The germline V and J ends were trimmed by 4 bases and 1 base, with 13 bases remaining between them. This CDR3 has 15 residues. Germline V lookup: CDR1 SGHRS, CDR2 YFSETQ. The CDR3 sequence: CASSVGPPGTDTQYF. The CDR3 DNA is TGCGCCAGCAGCGTCGGCCCGCCGGGCACAGATACGCAGTATTTT. The full variable domain, rest sourced from reference TRBV5-1 and TRBJ2-3, is KAGVTQTPRYLIKTRGQQVTLSCSPISGHRSVSWYQQTPGQGLQFLFEYFSETQRNKGNFPGRFSGRQFSNSRSEMNVSTLELGDSALYLCASSVGPPGTDTQYFGPGTRLTVL.

The table lists this clonotype with many counts. The V call is TRBV7-8, the J call TRBJ2-1; 9 nucleotides line up with TRBD2. The junction had 22 bases not matched to a gene; V was cut back by 0 bases and J by 16 bases. CDR1 and CDR2 from the germline V gene are SGHVS and FQNEAQ. The CDR3 spans 18 residues. CDR3 in DNA: TGTGCCAGCAGCTTAGCGCCGGTAGCGGGAGTAAAAGCTCCCGGTCCATTCTTC. Translating it yields CASSLAPVAGVKAPGPFF.

This clonotype was found many times. The V gene is TRBV6-5, the J gene TRBJ1-5, with D unresolved. In germline, CDR1 is MNHEY, CDR2 SVGAGI. V was clipped by 3 bases and J by 4 bases, with 7 bases between them. The CDR3 is 13 amino acids. The CDR3 coding sequence is TGTGCCAGCAGTTATTCCCCAAATCAGCCCCAGCATTTT. It yields the protein CASSYSPNQPQHF.

On this clonotype: A much more abundant neighbour one base away suggests this may be a read error. V is TRBV4-3 and J is TRBJ2-2; TRBD2 matches 7 bases. The trim removed 3 bases at V and 5 bases at J, leaving 6 bases unmatched. The CDR3 consists of 15 residues. Germline loops: CDR1 LGHNA, CDR2 YSLEER. In DNA form, the CDR3 reads TGCGCCAGCAGCCATGAGACTAGCCCAACCGGGGAGCTGTTTTTT. This gives the protein CASSHETSPTGELFF.

This clonotype was counted ten times or more. The chain carries TRBV5-1 and TRBJ2-7, with D possibly matching TRBD1 (5 bases). CDR3 length: 14 amino acids. V dropped 0 bases and J dropped 2 bases, with 9 bases sitting between them. CDR1 is SGHRS, CDR2 YFSETQ, per germline. DNA of the CDR3: TGCGCCAGCAGCTTGGATACAGGAACCTACGAGCAGTACTTC. This encodes CASSLDTGTYEQYF.

In its sample, this clonotype was seen many times. V is TRBV25-1 and J is TRBJ2-3; 11 positions agree with TRBD2. V lost 1 base, J lost 7 bases, and 7 bases stayed unmatched. There are 16 residues in the CDR3. The germline CDR1 and CDR2 sequences are MGHDK and SYGVNS. This CDR3 reads CASSESALAGVHTQYF. The CDR3 DNA reads as TGTGCCAGCAGTGAATCAGCACTAGCGGGAGTACATACGCAGTATTTT.

This clonotype was detected many times. The V gene is TRBV7-2, the J gene TRBJ1-2, with 8 bases aligning to TRBD1. This CDR3 has 15 residues. Germline V gene sequence: CDR1 SGHTA, CDR2 FQGNSA. After removal of 5 bases from V and 3 bases from J, the junction contained 8 bases not matched to a gene. Here the CDR3 DNA reads TGTGCCAGCAGCAGCACCAGGGGGCAACACTATGGCTACACCTTC. Translating it yields CASSSTRGQHYGYTF.

This clonotype was seen ten or more times. The chain recombines TRBV29-1 with TRBJ2-4; 9 bases are shared with TRBD2. Germline V gives CDR1 SQVTM, CDR2 ANQGSEA. This CDR3 comprises 13 residues. CDR3 in DNA: TGCAGTGGGAAAGGAGCGGGAGGAGACATTCAGTACTTC. Protein product: CSGKGAGGDIQYF.

This clonotype was counted a few times. The CDR3 is CASSDRGPEQFF. The CDR3 coding sequence is TGTGCCAGCAGCGACAGGGGGCCTGAGCAGTTCTTC. V and J are TRBV9 and TRBJ2-1; the match to TRBD1 covers 9 bases. The junction had 1 base not matched to a gene; V was cut back by 3 bases and J by 9 bases. The V gene's germline CDR1 is SGDLS and CDR2 YYNGEE. CDR3 length: 12 amino acids.

There are many counts of this clonotype. CDR3 nucleotide sequence: TGCAGTGCTAGTACCAGGGGGCATGAAAAACTGTTTTTT. Translating it yields CSASTRGHEKLFF. V and J are TRBV20-1 and TRBJ1-4, with TRBD1 matching 8 bases. The V segment lost 3 bases and the J segment 6 bases; nucleotides outside the gene matches: 3. Looked up from germline, CDR1 is DFQATT and CDR2 is SNEGSKA (reference sequence). CDR3 length: 13 amino acids.